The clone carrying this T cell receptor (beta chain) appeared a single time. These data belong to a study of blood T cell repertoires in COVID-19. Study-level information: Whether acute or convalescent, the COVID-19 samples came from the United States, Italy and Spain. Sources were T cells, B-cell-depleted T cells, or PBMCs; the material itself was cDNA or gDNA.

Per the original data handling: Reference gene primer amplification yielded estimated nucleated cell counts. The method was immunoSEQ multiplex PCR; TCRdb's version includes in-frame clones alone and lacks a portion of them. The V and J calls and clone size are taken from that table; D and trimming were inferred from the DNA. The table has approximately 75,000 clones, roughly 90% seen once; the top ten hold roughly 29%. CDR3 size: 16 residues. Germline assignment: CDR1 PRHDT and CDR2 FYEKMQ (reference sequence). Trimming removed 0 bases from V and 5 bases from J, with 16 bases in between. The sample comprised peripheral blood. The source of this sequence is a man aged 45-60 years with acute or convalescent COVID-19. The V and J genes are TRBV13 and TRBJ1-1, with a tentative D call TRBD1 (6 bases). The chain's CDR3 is CASSLGQGVLSTEAFF. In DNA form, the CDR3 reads TGTGCCAGCAGCTTAGGACAGGGTGTATTGAGTACTGAAGCTTTCTTT.